This T cell receptor (beta chain) came from a study of blood T cells in healthy people across ages. Looking at the study overall: Every two T cells gave about one barcoded beta molecule via template switching. Broader study findings: With donor CMV status unknown, expanded clonotype changes were possibly confounded.

Extraction yielded at least 5.5 micrograms of total RNA per sample. A second PCR of 7 to 11 cycles used a sample-barcoded 5' primer and a J-beta primer mix. Tagging of each cDNA molecule was performed by a template-switch adaptor with 12 random nucleotides. TCRdb fed the 5' RACE reads into MiXCR, producing one record per CDR3 protein. The sample lists about 1,500,000 distinct CDR3 sequences, roughly 27% occurring once. This clonotype was counted a few times. The target antigen is unknown. Germline V gene data show CDR1 as LGHDT and CDR2 as YNNKEL (reference sequence). The CDR3 consists of 12 residues. V lost 5 bases and J 10 bases, leaving 12 bases between the germline ends.

The sequencing input was blood. The TCR comes from a woman younger than 45 in good health. The chain links TRBV3-1 to TRBJ2-1; D uncertain. The CDR3 reads CASSNVVGEQFF. The CDR3 DNA follows: TGTGCCAGCAGCAACGTCGTCGGGGAGCAGTTCTTC.